A selection of T cell receptor beta chains follows, all from one sample in a study of shared clonotypes between healthy human individuals. Produced via immunoSEQ multiplex PCR; TCRdb's table is partial and in-frame only. The table has about 990,000 clones, 75% to 80% seen once. Sequences were obtained from memory CD4+ T cells from PBMCs. Receptors were obtained from a man younger than 35 in good health. Some clones in this sample may be carry-over from other donors' samples. Each CDR3 is given with its conserved first and last residue. The D gene is left open where the match is weak. For some rows the clone size is stated as once, few or many, or as a class when expanded; others skip it.

abundance,v_gene,d_gene,j_gene,CDR3aa,CDR3nt
NA,TRBV10-3,TRBD2,TRBJ2-3,CAINRGGRGTDTQYF,TGTGCCATCAATCGGGGAGGGCGAGGCACAGATACGCAGTATTTT
NA,TRBV28,NA,TRBJ2-7,CASSSPGDPYEQYF,TGTGCCAGCAGTTCCCCCGGGGACCCCTACGAGCAGTACTTT
NA,TRBV6-6,TRBD1,TRBJ1-1,CASSMDQGASYTEAFF,TGTGCCAGCAGTATGGACCAGGGGGCCAGTTACACTGAAGCTTTCTTT
NA,TRBV14,NA,TRBJ2-2,CASSPQVSGELFF,TGTGCCAGCAGCCCACAGGTGTCCGGGGAGCTGTTTTTT
few,TRBV5-8,NA,TRBJ1-2,CASSVGYGYTF,TGTGCCAGCAGCGTGGGATATGGCTACACCTTC
NA,TRBV5-5,NA,TRBJ1-3,CASSRLSGNTIYF,TGTGCCAGCAGCCGACTTTCTGGAAACACCATATATTTT
once,TRBV11-3,NA,TRBJ2-1,CASSSPAGPYNEQFF,TGTGCCAGCAGCTCTCCCGCGGGGCCCTACAATGAGCAGTTCTTC
NA,TRBV10-3,NA,TRBJ2-6,CAISESWAGRGAGANVLTF,TGTGCCATCAGTGAGTCGTGGGCCGGCAGGGGTGCTGGGGCCAACGTCCTGACTTTC
NA,TRBV5-6,NA,TRBJ2-2,CASSSKRDPTGELFF,TGTGCCAGCAGCTCGAAAAGGGACCCCACCGGGGAGCTGTTTTTT
NA,TRBV11-1,NA,TRBJ2-1,CASSPSTYNEQFF,TGTGCCAGCAGCCCTTCAACGTACAATGAGCAGTTCTTC
few,TRBV9,TRBD2,TRBJ2-5,CASSLSGSGKTQYF,TGTGCCAGCAGCCTTAGCGGGAGCGGAAAGACCCAGTACTTC
NA,TRBV28,TRBD1,TRBJ2-7,CASSRSGTESYEQYF,TGTGCCAGCAGCCGATCCGGGACAGAGTCATACGAGCAGTACTTC
NA,TRBV7-9,TRBD1,TRBJ2-1,CASRKGQYNEQFF,TGTGCCAGCAGAAAGGGACAGTACAATGAGCAGTTCTTC
NA,TRBV7-2,NA,TRBJ2-2,CASSLGLGNTGELFF,TGTGCCAGCAGCTTAGGCCTCGGGAACACCGGGGAGCTGTTTTTT
NA,TRBV15,NA,TRBJ2-7,CATSRGIAEQYF,TGTGCCACCAGCAGAGGAATTGCCGAGCAGTACTTC
NA,TRBV4-1,TRBD1,TRBJ2-5,CASSQGGNRGPQETQYF,TGCGCCAGCAGCCAAGGGGGCAACAGGGGGCCTCAAGAGACCCAGTACTTC